The 26 T cell receptor beta chains reported below all come from one sample, sequenced in a study of Ad26.COV2.S vaccination and SARS-CoV-2 variants. Treatment denoted: around 19 received Ad26.COV2.S at low or high dose, single or two shots; several received placebo; per-sample allocation not given. All samples were drawn on day 63, counting from the first vaccine or placebo injection. Generated by immunoSEQ multiplex PCR, the TCRdb table keeps only in-frame clones and is missing some. The sample includes some 300,000 clones, just over 85% of them seen just once. This material consisted of peripheral blood, taken in a trial of Ad26.COV2.S vaccine versus placebo. The source is a person aged 18-65 years who received the Ad26.COV2.S COVID-19 vaccine or a placebo.

CDR3 sequence (DNA): TGTGCCAGCACAGACCGGGACTACGAGCAGTACTTC. Amino acid sequence: CASTDRDYEQYF. The rearrangement uses TRBV19 and TRBJ2-7, with a tentative D call TRBD2 (5 bases). The CDR3 is 12 residues long. Trimming shortened V by 9 bases and J by 3 bases, and 12 bases separated the two germline ends. Germline V lookup: CDR1 LNHDA, CDR2 SQIVND (reference sequence).

V and J are TRBV18 and TRBJ2-7; unclear D gene. The germline gives CDR1 KGHSH, CDR2 LQKENI. Between the trimmed V and J ends, which lost 5 bases and 0 bases, there was a span of 17 bases. This CDR3 has 16 amino acids. The CDR3 region has the DNA TGTGCCAGCTCAACGGGCGACGGCAGATTCTCCTACGAGCAGTACTTC. It translates to CASSTGDGRFSYEQYF.

The chain has TRBV7-2 and TRBJ2-5, with 12 positions matching TRBD2. Germline assignment: CDR1 SGHTA and CDR2 FQGNSA. The CDR3 has 15 residues. Unmatched junction bases numbered 4, after V lost 5 bases and J lost 3 bases. The CDR3 protein is CASSQRLAGEETQYF. The CDR3, as DNA: TGTGCCAGCAGCCAAAGACTAGCGGGGGAAGAGACCCAGTACTTC.

This clone was seen more than once but under ten times. The chain couples TRBV9 to TRBJ2-1; 8 nucleotides line up with TRBD1. Unmatched junction bases numbered 10, after V lost 0 bases and J lost 2 bases. Germline V CDR1 and CDR2: SGDLS, YYNGEE. The CDR3 has 18 amino acids. CDR3 sequence reads: CASSVASVGQGTYNEQFF. The DNA of the CDR3 is TGTGCCAGCAGCGTAGCCTCGGTAGGACAGGGCACCTACAATGAGCAGTTCTTC.

The chain carries TRBV5-4 and TRBJ2-1; TRBD2 matches at 9 bases. CDR3 size: 12 residues. The J segment lost 13 bases and the V segment lost 1 base, leaving 3 bases of the junction unmatched. Germline values: CDR1 SGHNT, CDR2 YYREEE (reference sequence). CDR3 sequence (DNA): TGTGCCAGCAGCTTGCCCGGGACTAGCCAGTTCTTC. Its translation is CASSLPGTSQFF.

The chain links TRBV4-1 to TRBJ2-3; D perhaps matches TRBD1 (7 bases). V was cut by 1 base and J by 2 bases, with 16 bases left in between. CDR1 and CDR2 (germline): MGHRA, YSYEKL. The CDR3 loop spans 17 amino acids. In nucleotides, the CDR3 is TGCGCCAGCAGCCAAGGACAGGGTGGGGGGCCCACAGATACGCAGTATTTT. Translated: CASSQGQGGGPTDTQYF.

The chain links TRBV2 to TRBJ1-2; 7 nucleotides line up with TRBD1. The CDR3 extends over 14 amino acids. Germline CDR1 is SNHLY and CDR2 is FYNNEI. The V gene end was trimmed by 1 base and the J gene end by 6 bases; junction bases not matched to a gene: 5. The CDR3: CASSEDRGLNGYTF. Written as DNA, the CDR3 is TGTGCCAGCAGTGAAGACAGGGGACTAAATGGCTACACCTTC. Full variable domain (remainder filled in from reference TRBV2 and TRBJ1-2): EPEVTQTPSHQVTQMGQEVILRCVPISNHLYFYWYRQILGQKVEFLVSFYNNEISEKSEIFDDQFSVERPDGSNFTLKIRSTKLEDSAMYFCASSEDRGLNGYTFGSGTRLTVV.

The V call is TRBV2, the J call TRBJ1-5; no firm D call. The V gene's germline CDR1 is SNHLY and CDR2 FYNNEI. Trimming cost V 5 bases and J 1 base, with 6 bases left between them. The CDR3 is made up of 13 amino acids. The CDR3 DNA follows: TGTGCCAGCAGTAAAGGGAGCAATCAGCCCCAGCATTTT. Translated: CASSKGSNQPQHF.

The chain joins TRBV5-6 to TRBJ1-2; D gene unclear. The germline V gene has CDR1 SGHDT and CDR2 YYEEEE. This CDR3 is 14 amino acids long. The V end was cut by 4 bases, the J end by 9 bases, with 19 bases between. CDR3 bases: TGTGCCAGCAGCCCGCCCTCCGGTTCTCTTAGCTACACCTTC. Residues: CASSPPSGSLSYTF.

This chain connects TRBV5-1 to TRBJ2-3, with a weak D call TRBD2 (6 bases). The CDR3 contains 15 residues. Trimming took off 0 bases at V and 3 bases at J, with 11 bases between the two ends. From germline, CDR1 is SGHRS and CDR2 YFSETQ. In DNA, the CDR3 is TGCGCCAGCAGCTTGGGGGAAGGGAGGACAGATACGCAGTATTTT. Translation gives CASSLGEGRTDTQYF. Together with reference TRBV5-1 and TRBJ2-3, the CDR3 gives the full variable domain: KAGVTQTPRYLIKTRGQQVTLSCSPISGHRSVSWYQQTPGQGLQFLFEYFSETQRNKGNFPGRFSGRQFSNSRSEMNVSTLELGDSALYLCASSLGEGRTDTQYFGPGTRLTVL.

This clone was found a few times. V is TRBV3-1 (or the pseudogene TRBV3-2) and J is TRBJ1-2; possible D gene TRBD1, 6 bases. Germline CDR1 is LGHDT and CDR2 is YNNKEL (reference sequence). This CDR3 is 15 amino acids long. The germline V and J ends were trimmed by 2 bases and 4 bases, with 14 bases remaining between them. As DNA, the CDR3 is TGTGCCAGCAGCCAAAGGGGGAGCGGGGGCTATGGCTACACCTTC. It translates to CASSQRGSGGYGYTF.

The chain uses TRBV7-2 and TRBJ2-1; TRBD2 aligns across 12 bases. The CDR3 has 19 amino acids. The germline CDR1 and CDR2 sequences are SGHTA and FQGNSA. The J segment lost 0 bases and the V segment lost 2 bases, leaving 8 bases of the junction unmatched. This CDR3 is CASSLRVLAGGGSYNEQFF. Written as DNA, the CDR3 is TGTGCCAGCAGCTTACGGGTACTAGCGGGGGGCGGCTCCTACAATGAGCAGTTCTTC.

The rearrangement joins TRBV13 to TRBJ2-7; D may correspond to TRBD1 or TRBD2 (6 bases each). The ends were cut back, 3 bases at V and 1 base at J, with 10 bases in the middle. The CDR3 is 14 residues long. Germline loops: CDR1 PRHDT, CDR2 FYEKMQ (reference sequence). The CDR3 region has the DNA TGTGCCAGCAGCTTTCGAGGGGGGTCCTACGAGCAGTACTTC. Its protein product is CASSFRGGSYEQYF.

The chain couples TRBV2 to TRBJ1-6, with D possibly being TRBD1 (5 bases). Trimming cost V 7 bases and J 9 bases, with 13 bases left between them. CDR3 length: 13 residues. Germline-derived CDR1 and CDR2 are SNHLY and FYNNEI. The CDR3 sequence: CASNPSGGSPLHF. The CDR3 nucleotides read TGTGCCAGCAATCCCTCCGGGGGTTCACCCCTCCACTTT. Based on the CDR3 plus reference TRBV2 and TRBJ1-6, the full variable domain is EPEVTQTPSHQVTQMGQEVILRCVPISNHLYFYWYRQILGQKVEFLVSFYNNEISEKSEIFDDQFSVERPDGSNFTLKIRSTKLEDSAMYFCASNPSGGSPLHFGNGTRLTVT.

The rearrangement uses TRBV7-2 and TRBJ2-1, with TRBD2 matching 13 bases. The CDR3 extends over 16 amino acids. Trimming took 1 base from V and 6 from J; bases not matched to a gene: 3. From germline, CDR1 is SGHTA and CDR2 FQGNSA. CDR3 coding DNA: TGTGCCAGCAGCTTAGGACTAGCGGGGGGAAGCAATGAGCAGTTCTTC. Translated, it gives CASSLGLAGGSNEQFF.

This clone was observed a single time. The chain carries TRBV6-5 and TRBJ1-4, with D perhaps matching TRBD1 (5 bases). Trimming cost V 5 bases and J 6 bases, with 13 bases left between them. The CDR3 loop spans 14 amino acids. Germline V gives CDR1 MNHEY, CDR2 SVGAGI. The CDR3 DNA reads TGTGCCAGCAGTCGACCCGGGGCGGATGAAAAACTGTTTTTT. Protein sequence: CASSRPGADEKLFF.

The rearrangement joins TRBV18 to TRBJ2-7; 15 nucleotides line up with TRBD2. V shed 3 bases and J 2 bases; nucleotides not matched to a gene: 5. The CDR3 is 17 residues long. From germline, CDR1 is KGHSH and CDR2 LQKENI. CDR3 sequence reads: CASSPAWTSGGAYEQYF. The CDR3 bases are TGTGCCAGCTCACCTGCCTGGACTAGCGGGGGGGCCTACGAGCAGTACTTC.

This clone was found once. CDR3 amino acids: CASSYGGRNPGELFF. The CDR3 region has the DNA TGTGCCAGCAGTTACGGGGGCCGAAATCCCGGGGAGCTGTTTTTT. This sequence joins TRBV6-5 and TRBJ2-2, with D perhaps matching TRBD1 (6 bases). CDR1 and CDR2 from the germline V gene are MNHEY and SVGAGI. The CDR3 totals 15 residues. V lost 2 bases and J 6 bases, leaving 13 bases between the germline ends.

The rearrangement links TRBV30 to TRBJ2-4; 9 bases are a match to TRBD1. Germline V CDR1 and CDR2: GTSNPN, SVGIG (reference sequence). CDR3 size: 15 residues. V shed 5 bases, J shed 4 bases, and the junction held 9 bases outside the gene matches. The CDR3 is CAWRWGTGPKNIQYF. CDR3 nucleotides: TGTGCCTGGCGGTGGGGGACAGGGCCTAAAAACATTCAGTACTTC.

The chain is built from TRBV3-1 (or the pseudogene TRBV3-2) and TRBJ1-5, with D uncertain. CDR1 is LGHDT, CDR2 YNNKEL, per germline (reference sequence). V lost 1 base, J lost 0 bases, and 13 bases lay in between. The CDR3 is 17 amino acids. CDR3 in DNA: TGTGCCAGCAGCCAAGCGGGCGGGAGGGATAGCAATCAGCCCCAGCATTTT. This gives the protein CASSQAGGRDSNQPQHF.

This CDR3 is CASSSRDRASYEQYF. The CDR3 coding sequence is TGTGCCAGCAGCTCCCGGGACAGGGCGTCCTACGAGCAGTACTTC. This rearrangement joins TRBV6-2 or TRBV6-3 to TRBJ2-7; 9 bases align to TRBD1. Germline assignment: CDR1 MNHEY and CDR2 SVGEGT. The CDR3 covers 15 residues. With 6 bases clipped from V and 1 base from J, the junction kept 7 bases outside the gene matches.

This sequence joins TRBV5-1 and TRBJ2-3, with 11 bases fitting TRBD2. The germline CDR1 and CDR2 sequences are SGHRS and YFSETQ. J lost 4 bases, V lost 5 bases, and 6 bases had no gene match. The CDR3 runs 15 residues. For the CDR3, the DNA is TGCGCCAGCAGGCCGGGGACTAGCGGATCAGATACGCAGTATTTT. Its protein is CASRPGTSGSDTQYF.

The J gene is TRBJ2-1, the V gene TRBV7-3; a weak D match, TRBD1 (6 bases). CDR1 is SGHTA, CDR2 FQGTGA, per germline. This CDR3 contains 13 residues. V was clipped by 5 bases and J by 6 bases, with 11 bases between them. The CDR3 spells CASSGTGSNEQFF. As DNA, the CDR3 is TGTGCCAGCAGCGGAACAGGGTCCAATGAGCAGTTCTTC. Complete variable domain (other parts from reference TRBV7-3 and TRBJ2-1): GAGVSQTPSNKVTEKGKYVELRCDPISGHTALYWYRQSLGQGPEFLIYFQGTGAADDSGLPNDRFFAVRPEGSVSTLKIQRTERGDSAVYLCASSGTGSNEQFFGPGTRLTVL.

V gene TRBV7-9 combines with J gene TRBJ2-5; weak D call: TRBD1 (8 bases). The CDR3 spans 14 residues. Germline V gives CDR1 SEHNR, CDR2 FQNEAQ (reference sequence). Trimming took 5 bases from V and 5 from J, leaving 15 bases between them. CDR3 sequence reads: CASSPTGGAETQYF. CDR3 nucleotide sequence: TGTGCCAGCAGCCCTACAGGGGGGGCGGAGACCCAGTACTTC.

The rearrangement joins TRBV20-1 to TRBJ2-3; 7 bases agree with TRBD2. Germline V lookup: CDR1 DFQATT, CDR2 SNEGSKA (reference sequence). V gave up 3 bases and J gave up 2 bases; unmatched junction bases: 8. The CDR3 has 15 amino acids. The CDR3 bases are TGCAGTGCTAGTCAGAGCGGGGAGCCCACAGATACGCAGTATTTT. Translating it yields CSASQSGEPTDTQYF.

The chain recombines TRBV30 with TRBJ2-7; D call uncertain. V lost 2 bases to trimming and J lost 4 bases, with 9 bases between them. The CDR3 consists of 12 residues. Germline-derived CDR1 and CDR2 are GTSNPN and SVGIG (reference sequence). CDR3 residues: CAWSPSIYEQYF. CDR3 sequence (DNA): TGTGCCTGGAGTCCGTCGATTTACGAGCAGTACTTC.